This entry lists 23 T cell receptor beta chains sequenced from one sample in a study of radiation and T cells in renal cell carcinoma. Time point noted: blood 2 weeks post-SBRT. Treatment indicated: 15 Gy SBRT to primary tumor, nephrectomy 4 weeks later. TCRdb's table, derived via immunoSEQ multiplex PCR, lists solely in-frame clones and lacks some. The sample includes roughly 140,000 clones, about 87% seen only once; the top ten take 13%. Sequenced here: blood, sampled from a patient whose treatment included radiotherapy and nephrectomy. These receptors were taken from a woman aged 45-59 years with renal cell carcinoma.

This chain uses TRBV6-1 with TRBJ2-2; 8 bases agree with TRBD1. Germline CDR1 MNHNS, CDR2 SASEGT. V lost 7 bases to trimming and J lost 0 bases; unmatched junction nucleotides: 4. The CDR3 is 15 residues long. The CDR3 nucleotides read TGTGCCAGCATCAGACAGGGGTCGAACACCGGGGAGCTGTTTTTT. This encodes CASIRQGSNTGELFF.

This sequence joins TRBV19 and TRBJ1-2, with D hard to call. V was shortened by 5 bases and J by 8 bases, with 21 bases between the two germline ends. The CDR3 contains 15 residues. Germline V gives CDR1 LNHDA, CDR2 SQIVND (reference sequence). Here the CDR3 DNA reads TGTGCCAGTAGTCTCGGACTGGGAATGACGAGGGGCTACACCTTC. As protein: CASSLGLGMTRGYTF.

The CDR3 nucleotides are TGTGCCAGCAGCTTAACAACAAACACTGAAGCTTTCTTT. It translates to CASSLTTNTEAFF. The chain uses TRBV7-9 and TRBJ1-1, with unresolved D. The V end lost 2 bases, the J end lost 2 bases, and 6 bases lay between the germline ends. The CDR3 extends over 13 amino acids. The germline V gene has CDR1 SEHNR and CDR2 FQNEAQ (reference sequence).

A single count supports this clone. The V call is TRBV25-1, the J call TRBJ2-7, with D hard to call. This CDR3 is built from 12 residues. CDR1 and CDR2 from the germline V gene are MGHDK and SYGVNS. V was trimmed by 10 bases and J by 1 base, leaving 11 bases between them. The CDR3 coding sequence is TGTGCCACCAAGACGGAGTCCTACGAGCAGTACTTC. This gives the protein CATKTESYEQYF.

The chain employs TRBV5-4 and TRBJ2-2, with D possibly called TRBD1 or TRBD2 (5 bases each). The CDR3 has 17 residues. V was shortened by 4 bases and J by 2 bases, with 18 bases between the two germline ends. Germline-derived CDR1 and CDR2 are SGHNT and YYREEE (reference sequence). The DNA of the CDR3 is TGTGCCAGCAGCCCTAAAGGGCAGGGACCCAACACCGGGGAGCTGTTTTTT. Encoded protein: CASSPKGQGPNTGELFF.

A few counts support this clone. As DNA, the CDR3 is TGCAGCGTTGAAGGTCACAGGGAGGGGGGCACAGATACGCAGTATTTT. Protein product: CSVEGHREGGTDTQYF. V is TRBV29-1 and J is TRBJ2-3; D is possibly TRBD2 (7 bases). The length of the CDR3 is 16 residues. Trimming shortened V by 1 base and J by 1 base, and 15 bases separated the two germline ends. Germline V gene sequence: CDR1 SQVTM, CDR2 ANQGSEA.

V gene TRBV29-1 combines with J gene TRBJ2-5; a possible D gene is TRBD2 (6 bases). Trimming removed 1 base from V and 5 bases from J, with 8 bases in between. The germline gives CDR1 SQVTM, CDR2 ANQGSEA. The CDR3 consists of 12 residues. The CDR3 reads CSVEGGRETQYF. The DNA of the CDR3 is TGCAGCGTTGAAGGAGGGAGGGAGACCCAGTACTTC.

The CDR3 coding sequence is TGTGCCAGCAGCTTGGTTGGCACGCCCTATGGCTACACCTTC. Its protein product is CASSLVGTPYGYTF. The chain recombines TRBV5-6 with TRBJ1-2; D call uncertain. V dropped 0 bases and J dropped 4 bases, with 10 bases sitting between them. The CDR3 is 14 amino acids. From germline, CDR1 is SGHDT and CDR2 YYEEEE.

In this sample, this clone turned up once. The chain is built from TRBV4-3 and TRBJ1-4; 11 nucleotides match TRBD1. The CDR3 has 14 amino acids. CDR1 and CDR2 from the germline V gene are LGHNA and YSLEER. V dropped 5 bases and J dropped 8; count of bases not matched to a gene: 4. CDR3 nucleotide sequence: TGCGCCAGCAGCGGACAGGGGGCCGAAGAAAAACTGTTTTTT. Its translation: CASSGQGAEEKLFF.

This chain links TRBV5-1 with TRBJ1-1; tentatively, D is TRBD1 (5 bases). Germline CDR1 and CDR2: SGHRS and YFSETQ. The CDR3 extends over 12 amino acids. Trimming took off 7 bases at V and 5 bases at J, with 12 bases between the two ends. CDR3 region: CASGVGGTEAFF. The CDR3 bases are TGCGCCAGCGGGGTTGGGGGGACTGAAGCTTTCTTT.

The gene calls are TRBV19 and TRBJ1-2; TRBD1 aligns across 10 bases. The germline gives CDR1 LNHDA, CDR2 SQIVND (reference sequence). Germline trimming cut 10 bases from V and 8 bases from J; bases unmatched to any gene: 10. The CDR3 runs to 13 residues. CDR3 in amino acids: CATALGQGYGYTF. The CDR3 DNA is TGTGCCACCGCTTTGGGACAGGGGTACGGCTACACCTTC.

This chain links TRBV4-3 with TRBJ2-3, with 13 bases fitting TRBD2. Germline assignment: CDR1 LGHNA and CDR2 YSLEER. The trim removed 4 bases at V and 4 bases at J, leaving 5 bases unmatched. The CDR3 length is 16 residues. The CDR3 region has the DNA TGCGCCAGCAGCCGGGAACTAGCGGGGGGGCCAGATACGCAGTATTTT. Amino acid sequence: CASSRELAGGPDTQYF.

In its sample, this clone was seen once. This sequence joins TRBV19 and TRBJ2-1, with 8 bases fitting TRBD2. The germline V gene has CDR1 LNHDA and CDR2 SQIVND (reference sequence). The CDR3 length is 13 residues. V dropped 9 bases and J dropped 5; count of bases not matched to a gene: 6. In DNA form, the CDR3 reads TGTGCCAGCAGCCCCGGGGGGGACAATGAGCAGTTCTTC. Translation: CASSPGGDNEQFF.

CDR3 nucleotides: TGCAGCGTTGATCGGCAGGGGGACACCGGGGAGCTGTTTTTT. Protein sequence: CSVDRQGDTGELFF. V usage is TRBV29-1 and J usage is TRBJ2-2; TRBD1 matches 7 bases. The CDR3 length is 14 residues. The V and J ends lost 3 bases and 3 bases, in that order; junction bases with no gene match: 4. CDR1 and CDR2 (germline): SQVTM, ANQGSEA.

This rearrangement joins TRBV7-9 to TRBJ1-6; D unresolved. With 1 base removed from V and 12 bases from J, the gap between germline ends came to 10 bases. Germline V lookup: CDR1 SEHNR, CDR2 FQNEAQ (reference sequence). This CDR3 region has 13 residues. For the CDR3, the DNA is TGTGCCAGCAGCTTAGGGACTTCTCGACCCCTCCACTTT. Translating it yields CASSLGTSRPLHF.

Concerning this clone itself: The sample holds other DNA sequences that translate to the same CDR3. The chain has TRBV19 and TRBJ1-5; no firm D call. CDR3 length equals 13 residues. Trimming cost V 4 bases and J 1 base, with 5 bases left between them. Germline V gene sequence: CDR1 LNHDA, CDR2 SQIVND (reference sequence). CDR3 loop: CASSSQSNQPQHF. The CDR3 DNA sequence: TGTGCCAGTAGTAGTCAGAGCAATCAGCCCCAGCATTTT.

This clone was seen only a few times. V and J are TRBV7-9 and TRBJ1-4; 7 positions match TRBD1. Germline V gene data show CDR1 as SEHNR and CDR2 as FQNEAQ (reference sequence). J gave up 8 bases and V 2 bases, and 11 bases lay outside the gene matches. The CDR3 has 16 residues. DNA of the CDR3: TGTGCCAGCAGCTTAAGCCTGGGGCAGGGGGAGGAAAAACTGTTTTTT. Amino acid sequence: CASSLSLGQGEEKLFF. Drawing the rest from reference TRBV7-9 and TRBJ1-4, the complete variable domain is DTGVSQNPRHKITKRGQNVTFRCDPISEHNRLYWYRQTLGQGPEFLTYFQNEAQLEKSRLLSDRFSAERPKGSFSTLEIQRTEQGDSAMYLCASSLSLGQGEEKLFFGSGTQLSVL.

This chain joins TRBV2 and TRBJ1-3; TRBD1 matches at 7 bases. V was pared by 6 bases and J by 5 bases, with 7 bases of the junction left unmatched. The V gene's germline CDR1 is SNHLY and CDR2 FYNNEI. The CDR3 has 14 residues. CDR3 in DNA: TGTGCCAGCAGACTCGACAGGGAAAGAAACACCATATATTTT. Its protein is CASRLDRERNTIYF.

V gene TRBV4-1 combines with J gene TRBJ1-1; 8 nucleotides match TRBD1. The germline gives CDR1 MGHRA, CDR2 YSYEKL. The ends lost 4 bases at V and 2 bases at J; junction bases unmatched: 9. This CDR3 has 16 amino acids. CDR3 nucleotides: TGCGCCAGCAGCCCTAGAGAGACAGGGGTAAACACTGAAGCTTTCTTT. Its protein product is CASSPRETGVNTEAFF.

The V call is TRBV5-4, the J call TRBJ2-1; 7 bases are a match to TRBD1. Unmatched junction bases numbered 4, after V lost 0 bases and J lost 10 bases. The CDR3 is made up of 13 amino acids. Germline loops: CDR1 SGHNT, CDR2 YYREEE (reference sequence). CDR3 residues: CASSLEGAEEQFF. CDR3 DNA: TGTGCCAGCAGCTTGGAGGGGGCAGAAGAGCAGTTCTTC.

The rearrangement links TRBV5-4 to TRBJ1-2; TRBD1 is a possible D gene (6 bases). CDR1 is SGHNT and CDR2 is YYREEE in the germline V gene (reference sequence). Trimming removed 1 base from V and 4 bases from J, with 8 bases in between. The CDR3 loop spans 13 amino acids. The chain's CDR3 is CASSLIGGYGYTF. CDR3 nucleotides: TGTGCCAGCAGCTTGATAGGGGGCTATGGCTACACCTTC.

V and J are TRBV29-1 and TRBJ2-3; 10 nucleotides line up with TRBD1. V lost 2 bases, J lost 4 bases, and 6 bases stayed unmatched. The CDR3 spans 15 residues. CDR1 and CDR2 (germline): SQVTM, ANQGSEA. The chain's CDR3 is CSVELGTGAADTQYF. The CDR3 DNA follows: TGCAGCGTTGAATTAGGGACAGGGGCGGCAGATACGCAGTATTTT.

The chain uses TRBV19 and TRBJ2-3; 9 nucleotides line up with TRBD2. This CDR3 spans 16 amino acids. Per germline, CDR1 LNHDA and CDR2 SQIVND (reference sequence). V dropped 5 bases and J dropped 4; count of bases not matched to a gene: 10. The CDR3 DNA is TGTGCCAGTAGTCAAACCGGGACTAGCTTCCCAGATACGCAGTATTTT. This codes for CASSQTGTSFPDTQYF.